The T cell receptor (beta chain) under discussion was sequenced for a study of sequential checkpoint blockade in melanoma. Germline V gene lookup returns CDR1 LGHNA and CDR2 YSLEER. J lost 0 bases, V lost 4 bases, and 5 bases had no gene match. The CDR3 is made up of 16 amino acids. The treatment here: randomized to nivolumab then ipilimumab (arm A) or the reverse (arm B). Patients had received no earlier DNA-damaging chemotherapy. Sorted cells were live CD3+CD8+, lacking CD19 and CD56, from PBMCs. Assay: immunoSEQ multiplex PCR; the TCRdb copy retains only in-frame clones and omits some. The data contain approximately 15,000 clones, roughly 71% of them singletons.

The sample consisted of CD8+ T cells sorted from blood (inferred from file names), taken from a patient given nivolumab and ipilimumab in sequence. The receptor's source is a human donor with melanoma. This sequence joins TRBV4-3 and TRBJ2-1; 8 positions match TRBD2. The CDR3 DNA reads as TGCGCCAGCAGCCCTCGGGGGGGGAGCTCCTACAATGAGCAGTTCTTC. Translating gives CASSPRGGSSYNEQFF.